This T cell receptor (beta chain) came from a study of T cells in tuberculosis. Comments on this clone: A junction end diverges from the germline sequence, so it may reflect a read error.

This table comes from immunoSEQ multiplex PCR, and its TCRdb copy is limited to in-frame clones, with some not included. In the table there are tens of thousands of clones, around 89% of which are singletons. The CDR3 is 15 residues long. Looked up from germline, CDR1 is SGHNT and CDR2 is YYREEE (reference sequence). This chain uses TRBV5-4 with TRBJ2-3; TRBD2 matches 7 bases. The receptor's source is a donor aged 10 to 29 with latent tuberculosis or without tuberculosis infection. Sequencing was done on a sample of PBMCs. CDR3 loop: CASSWGGPSTDTQYF. The DNA of the CDR3 is TGTGCCAGTAGCTGGGGGGGACCGAGCACAGATACGCAGTATTTT.